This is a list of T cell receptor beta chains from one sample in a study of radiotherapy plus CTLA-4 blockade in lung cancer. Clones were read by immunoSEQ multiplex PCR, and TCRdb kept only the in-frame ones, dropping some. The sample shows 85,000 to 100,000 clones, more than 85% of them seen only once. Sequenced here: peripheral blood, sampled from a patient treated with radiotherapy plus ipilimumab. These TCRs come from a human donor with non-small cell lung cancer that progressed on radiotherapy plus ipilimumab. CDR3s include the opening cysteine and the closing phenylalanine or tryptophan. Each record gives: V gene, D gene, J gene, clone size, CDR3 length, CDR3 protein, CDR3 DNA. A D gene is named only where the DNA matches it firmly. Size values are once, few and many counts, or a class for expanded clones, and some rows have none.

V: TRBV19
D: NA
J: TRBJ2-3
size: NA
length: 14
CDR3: CASAHSFPTDTQYF
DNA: TGTGCCAGTGCTCATAGCTTTCCCACAGATACGCAGTATTTT

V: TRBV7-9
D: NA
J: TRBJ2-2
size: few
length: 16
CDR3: CASSDWGQGVVGELFF
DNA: TGTGCCAGCAGCGACTGGGGCCAGGGTGTCGTCGGGGAGCTGTTTTTT

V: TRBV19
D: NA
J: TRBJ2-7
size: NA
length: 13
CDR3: CASSILLQAEQYF
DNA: TGTGCCAGTAGTATTTTACTCCAAGCCGAGCAGTACTTC

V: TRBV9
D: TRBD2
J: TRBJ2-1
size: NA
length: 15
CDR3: CASSVKLAGGDEQFF
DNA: TGTGCCAGCAGCGTAAAACTAGCGGGGGGAGATGAGCAGTTCTTC

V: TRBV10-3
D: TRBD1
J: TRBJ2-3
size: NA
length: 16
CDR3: CAISGLGQGATDTQYF
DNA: TGTGCCATCAGTGGTCTGGGACAGGGGGCGACAGATACGCAGTATTTT

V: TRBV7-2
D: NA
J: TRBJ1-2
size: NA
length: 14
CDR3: CASSLAAADRRNTF
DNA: TGTGCCAGCAGCTTGGCGGCAGCGGACCGGCGAAACACCTTC

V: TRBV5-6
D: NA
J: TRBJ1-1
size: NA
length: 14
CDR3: CASSLLSPDTEAFF
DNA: TGTGCCAGCAGCTTGTTGTCCCCAGACACTGAAGCTTTCTTT

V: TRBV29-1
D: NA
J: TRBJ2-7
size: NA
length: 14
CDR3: CSVLGQGGTYEQYF
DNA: TGCAGCGTTCTAGGACAGGGAGGGACCTACGAGCAGTACTTC

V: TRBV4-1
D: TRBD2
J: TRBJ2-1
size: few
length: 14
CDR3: CASSQGTSGRGQFF
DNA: TGCGCCAGCAGCCAAGGGACTAGCGGGAGGGGGCAGTTCTTC

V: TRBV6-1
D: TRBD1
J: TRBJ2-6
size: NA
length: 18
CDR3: CASSGPGQVFSGANVLTF
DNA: TGTGCCAGCAGTGGACCGGGACAGGTTTTCTCTGGGGCCAACGTCCTGACTTTC

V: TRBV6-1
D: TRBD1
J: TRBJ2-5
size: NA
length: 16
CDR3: CASSQGTGGTQETQYF
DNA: TGTGCCAGCAGTCAAGGGACAGGTGGAACCCAAGAGACCCAGTACTTC

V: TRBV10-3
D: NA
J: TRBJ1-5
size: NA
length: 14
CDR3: CAISRGDTYQPQHF
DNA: TGTGCCATCAGTCGAGGGGACACGTATCAGCCCCAGCATTTT

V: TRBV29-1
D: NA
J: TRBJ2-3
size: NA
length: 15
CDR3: CSAKRLDRNTDTQYF
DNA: TGCAGCGCTAAAAGACTAGACAGAAATACAGATACGCAGTATTTT

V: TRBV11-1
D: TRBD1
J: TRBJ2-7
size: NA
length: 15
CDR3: CASRTTGTGGREQYF
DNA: TGTGCCAGCAGAACCACCGGGACAGGGGGACGCGAGCAGTACTTC

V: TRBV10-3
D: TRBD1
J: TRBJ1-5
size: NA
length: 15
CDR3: CAISATGGGNQPQHF
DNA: TGTGCCATCAGTGCAACAGGGGGGGGCAATCAGCCCCAGCATTTT

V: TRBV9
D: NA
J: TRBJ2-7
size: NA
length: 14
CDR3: CASSARGTSYEQYF
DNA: TGTGCCAGCAGCGCCAGGGGGACTAGCTACGAGCAGTACTTC

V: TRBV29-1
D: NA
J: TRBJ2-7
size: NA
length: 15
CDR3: CSVGVRAGSDYEQYF
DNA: TGCAGCGTTGGCGTTAGGGCGGGCTCGGACTACGAGCAGTACTTC

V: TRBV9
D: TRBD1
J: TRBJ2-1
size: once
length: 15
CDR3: CASDKTGSSYNEQFF
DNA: TGTGCCAGTGACAAGACAGGGAGCTCCTACAATGAGCAGTTCTTC

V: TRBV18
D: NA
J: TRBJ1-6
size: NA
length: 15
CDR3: CASSPIGDYNSPLHF
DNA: TGTGCCAGCTCACCCATCGGGGACTATAATTCACCCCTCCACTTT

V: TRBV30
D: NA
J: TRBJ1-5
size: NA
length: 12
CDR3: CAWAFPSGPQHF
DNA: TGTGCCTGGGCCTTTCCCTCGGGGCCCCAGCATTTT

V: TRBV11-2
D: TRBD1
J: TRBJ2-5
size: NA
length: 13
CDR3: CASSQNRGETQYF
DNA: TGTGCCAGCAGCCAGAACAGGGGTGAGACCCAGTACTTC

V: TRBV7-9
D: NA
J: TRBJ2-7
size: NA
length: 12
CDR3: CASSDQVYEQYF
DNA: TGTGCCAGCAGCGACCAGGTTTACGAGCAGTACTTC

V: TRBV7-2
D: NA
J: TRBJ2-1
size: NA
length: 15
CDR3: CASSFTSRGYNEQFF
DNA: TGTGCCAGCAGCTTCACTAGCCGCGGCTACAATGAGCAGTTCTTC

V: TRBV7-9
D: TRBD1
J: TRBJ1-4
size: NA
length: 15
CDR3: CASSLTGGTNEKLFF
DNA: TGTGCCAGCAGCTTAACAGGGGGGACTAATGAAAAACTGTTTTTT

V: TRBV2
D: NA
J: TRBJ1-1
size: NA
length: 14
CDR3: CASSEQGILPEAFF
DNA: TGTGCCAGCAGTGAACAGGGAATCTTACCTGAAGCTTTCTTT

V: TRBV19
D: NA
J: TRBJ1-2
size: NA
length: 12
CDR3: CASTSGTGGYTF
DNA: TGTGCCAGTACCTCAGGGACTGGGGGCTACACCTTC

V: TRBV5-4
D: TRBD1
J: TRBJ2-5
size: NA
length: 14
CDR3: CASSPRTGTETQYF
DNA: TGTGCCAGCAGCCCGAGGACAGGGACCGAGACCCAGTACTTC

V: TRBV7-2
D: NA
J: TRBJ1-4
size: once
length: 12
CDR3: CASSFSREKLFF
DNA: TGTGCCAGCAGTTTTAGCCGCGAAAAACTGTTTTTT